Each of the 4 T cell receptor beta chains below was sequenced from the same sample in a study of cytomegalovirus exposure and HLA in healthy donors (dated by TCRdb to about 2017). Library construction relied on the immunoSEQ multiplex PCR assay. The multiplex PCR relied on a mix of 60 forward primers for TCR Vbeta segments and 13 reverse primers for TCR Jbeta segments. The table was pulled from immuneACCESS by TCRdb, which kept in-frame rearrangements only. Such tables lose some clones; where checked, under half of the loss comes from unresolved V genes, and the rest has no known cause. The table for this sample lists roughly 190,000 clones; over 75% of them were counted only once. The top ten clones comprise around 3.2% of the sample. The sample comprised PBMCs. The receptors derive from a female donor in good health and CMV-seronegative.

The chain links TRBV28 to TRBJ1-1; D ambiguous. Germline values: CDR1 MDHEN, CDR2 SYDVKM. V was cut by 1 base and J by 0 bases, with 6 bases left in between. This CDR3 is built from 14 residues. The CDR3 loop reads CASSLLSVNTEAFF. Here the CDR3 DNA reads TGTGCCAGCAGTTTATTATCCGTGAACACTGAAGCTTTCTTT.

The V gene is TRBV29-1, the J gene TRBJ1-2; D is perhaps TRBD1 (6 bases). CDR1 and CDR2 from the germline V gene are SQVTM and ANQGSEA. The V end was cut by 0 bases, the J end by 7 bases, with 12 bases between. CDR3 length equals 13 residues. CDR3 region: CSVEEQGYRGYTF. CDR3 in DNA: TGCAGCGTTGAAGAACAGGGATATCGTGGCTACACCTTC.

The DNA for the CDR3 is TGTGCCAGCAGTCCCTGGGCAGGGGGCGGTTCACCCCTCCACTTT. It yields the protein CASSPWAGGGSPLHF. The chain has TRBV28 and TRBJ1-6, with 8 bases that match TRBD1. V lost 5 bases to trimming and J lost 9 bases; unmatched junction nucleotides: 9. The CDR3 sequence is 15 residues long. Germline V gene lookup returns CDR1 MDHEN and CDR2 SYDVKM. Filled out from reference TRBV28 and TRBJ1-6, the complete variable domain reads DVKVTQSSRYLVKRTGEKVFLECVQDMDHENMFWYRQDPGLGLRLIYFSYDVKMKEKGDIPEGYSVSREKKERFSLILESASTNQTSMYLCASSPWAGGGSPLHFGNGTRLTVT.

This clone appeared a single time. The genes are TRBV2 and TRBJ2-7; D is possibly TRBD2 (5 bases). Trimming stripped 7 bases from V and 6 bases from J, with 19 bases between. In germline, CDR1 is SNHLY, CDR2 FYNNEI. The CDR3 loop spans 14 amino acids. CDR3 sequence reads: CASKGPGGVFEQYF. The CDR3 DNA is TGTGCCAGCAAGGGCCCTGGAGGAGTATTCGAGCAGTACTTC.